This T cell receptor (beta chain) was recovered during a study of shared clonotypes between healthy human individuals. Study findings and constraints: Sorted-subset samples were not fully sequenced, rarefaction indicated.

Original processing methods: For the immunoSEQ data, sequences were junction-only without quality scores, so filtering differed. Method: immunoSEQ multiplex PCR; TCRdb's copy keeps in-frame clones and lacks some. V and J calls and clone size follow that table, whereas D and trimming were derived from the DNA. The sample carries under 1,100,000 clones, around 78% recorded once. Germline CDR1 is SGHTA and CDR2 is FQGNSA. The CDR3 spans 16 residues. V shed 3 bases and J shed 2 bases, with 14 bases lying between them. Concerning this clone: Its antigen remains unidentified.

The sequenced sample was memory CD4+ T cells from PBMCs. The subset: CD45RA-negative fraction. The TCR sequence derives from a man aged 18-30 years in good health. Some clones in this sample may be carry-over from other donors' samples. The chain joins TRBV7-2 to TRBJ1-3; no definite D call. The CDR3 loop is CASSFDGVPTGNTIYF. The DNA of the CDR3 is TGTGCCAGCAGCTTTGACGGGGTTCCCACTGGAAACACCATATATTTT. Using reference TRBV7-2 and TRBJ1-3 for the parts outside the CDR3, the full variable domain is GAGVSQSPSNKVTEKGKDVELRCDPISGHTALYWYRQSLGQGLEFLIYFQGNSAPDKSGLPSDRFSAERTGGSVSTLTIQRTQQEDSAVYLCASSFDGVPTGNTIYFGEGSWLTVV.